This is a list of T cell receptor beta chains from one sample in a study of cytomegalovirus exposure and HLA in healthy donors. TCRdb's table, derived via immunoSEQ multiplex PCR, lists solely in-frame clones and lacks some. The sample includes 90,000 to 150,000 clones, 65% to 80% of them seen just once. Sequencing used PBMCs. These receptors came from a female donor in good health and CMV-seronegative. Each CDR3 is given with its conserved first and last residue. The order of the fields is V gene, J gene, D gene, clone size, CDR3 DNA, CDR3 protein. A D gene is named only where the DNA matches it firmly. The size entry is marked missing in some rows and otherwise reads once, few, many or a size class.

v_gene: TRBV6-5; j_gene: TRBJ1-1; d_gene: TRBD1; abundance: -; CDR3nt: TGTGCCAGCAGTTCAACAGGGGGTCTGAACACTGAAGCTTTCTTT; CDR3aa: CASSSTGGLNTEAFF
v_gene: TRBV14; j_gene: TRBJ2-5; d_gene: -; abundance: -; CDR3nt: TGTGCCAGCAGCCAAGCTCCGATCCCGCCAGTGACCCAGTACTTC; CDR3aa: CASSQAPIPPVTQYF
v_gene: TRBV9; j_gene: TRBJ2-1; d_gene: TRBD2; abundance: -; CDR3nt: TGTGCCAGCAGCGCCACCGGGGCGGGGGGGCGGCATGAGCAGTTCTTC; CDR3aa: CASSATGAGGRHEQFF
v_gene: TRBV30; j_gene: TRBJ2-3; d_gene: -; abundance: -; CDR3nt: TGTGCCTGGAAGATCGGGACTTTAAGCACAGATACGCAGTATTTT; CDR3aa: CAWKIGTLSTDTQYF
v_gene: TRBV19; j_gene: TRBJ2-3; d_gene: TRBD2; abundance: -; CDR3nt: TGTGCCAGTAGTAGCGGGGGGGCCCCAGATACGCAGTATTTT; CDR3aa: CASSSGGAPDTQYF
v_gene: TRBV7-6; j_gene: TRBJ1-3; d_gene: -; abundance: -; CDR3nt: TGTGCCAGCAGCTCCAGACAGATGAGCTCTGGAAACACCATATATTTT; CDR3aa: CASSSRQMSSGNTIYF
v_gene: TRBV10-3; j_gene: TRBJ1-5; d_gene: -; abundance: few; CDR3nt: TGTGCCACCCGGACAGGCAATCAGCCCCAGCATTTT; CDR3aa: CATRTGNQPQHF
v_gene: TRBV12-5; j_gene: TRBJ2-7; d_gene: TRBD2; abundance: -; CDR3nt: TGTGCTAGTGCCACCGGGACTACGTCCTACGAGCAGTACTTC; CDR3aa: CASATGTTSYEQYF
v_gene: TRBV6-1; j_gene: TRBJ2-1; d_gene: TRBD2; abundance: -; CDR3nt: TGTGCCAGCAAACCTAGCGGGGGCCTATACAATGAGCAGTTCTTC; CDR3aa: CASKPSGGLYNEQFF
v_gene: TRBV7-2; j_gene: TRBJ2-1; d_gene: TRBD2; abundance: -; CDR3nt: TGTGCCAGCAGCTTAGGGCTAGCGGGGGGCTACAATGAGCAGTTCTTC; CDR3aa: CASSLGLAGGYNEQFF
v_gene: TRBV27; j_gene: TRBJ2-7; d_gene: -; abundance: -; CDR3nt: TGTGCCAGCAGCCACTCCGAGGGGGGGGTTTTCTACGAGCAGTACTTC; CDR3aa: CASSHSEGGVFYEQYF